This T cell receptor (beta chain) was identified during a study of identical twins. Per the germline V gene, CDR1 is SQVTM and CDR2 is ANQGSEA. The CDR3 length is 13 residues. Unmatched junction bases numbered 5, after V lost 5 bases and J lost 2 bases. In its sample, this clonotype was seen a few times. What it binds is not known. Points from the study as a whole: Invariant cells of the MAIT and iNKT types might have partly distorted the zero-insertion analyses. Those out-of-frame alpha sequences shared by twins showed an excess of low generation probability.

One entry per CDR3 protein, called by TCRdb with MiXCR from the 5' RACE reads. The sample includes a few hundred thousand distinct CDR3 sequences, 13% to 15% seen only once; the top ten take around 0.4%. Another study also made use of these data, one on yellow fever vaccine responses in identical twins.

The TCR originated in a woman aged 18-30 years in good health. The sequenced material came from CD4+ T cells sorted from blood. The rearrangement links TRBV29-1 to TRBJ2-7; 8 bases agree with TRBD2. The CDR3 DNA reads TGCAGCGTTACTAGCGGAAATACCTACGAGCAGTACTTC. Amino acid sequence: CSVTSGNTYEQYF.